The 7 T cell receptor beta chains below were found in one sample sequenced in a study of T cell repertoires in cytomegalovirus infection. No antigen is known for these receptors. TCRdb processed the reads anew with MiXCR; each CDR3 protein has one entry. The sample gives 350,000 to 400,000 distinct CDR3 sequences, about 34% of which show up once; approximately 13% is in the top ten. Sequenced material: cultured PBMCs, taken from culture after CMV antigen stimulation. The receptors were sampled from a human donor in good health (CMV status not recorded). Some clones in this sample may be carry-over from other donors' samples.

In its sample, this clonotype was seen once. V is TRBV19 and J is TRBJ2-3; TRBD2 agrees at 11 bases. The V and J ends lost 6 bases and 2 bases, in that order; junction bases with no gene match: 4. CDR3 length: 15 amino acids. Germline CDR1 LNHDA, CDR2 SQIVND (reference sequence). The CDR3 nucleotides read TGTGCCAGTAGCCTAGCGGGGGGTTTCACAGATACGCAGTATTTT. Protein: CASSLAGGFTDTQYF.

The rearrangement joins TRBV20-1 to TRBJ2-7; 7 nucleotides agree with TRBD2. Germline-derived CDR1 and CDR2 are DFQATT and SNEGSKA (reference sequence). With V trimmed by 2 bases and J by 0 bases, 10 bases remained unmatched. The CDR3 spans 16 residues. CDR3 sequence: CSARPSSGDSSYEQYF. DNA of the CDR3: TGCAGTGCTAGACCATCTAGCGGAGACAGCTCCTACGAGCAGTACTTC.

The table lists this clonotype with many counts. The chain combines TRBV7-2 with TRBJ2-1; D is uncertain. The CDR3 is made up of 14 amino acids. Germline V gene lookup returns CDR1 SGHTA and CDR2 FQGNSA. The V gene lost 2 bases and the J gene lost 7 bases, with 12 bases spanning the gap. CDR3 bases: TGTGCCAGCAGCTTACGCCTCACCACAAATGAGCAGTTCTTC. Protein sequence: CASSLRLTTNEQFF.

This sequence joins TRBV12-3 or TRBV12-4 and TRBJ1-4; 8 bases are a match to TRBD1. The CDR3 runs to 15 residues. V was clipped by 6 bases and J by 2 bases; unmatched bases: 5. CDR3 DNA sequence: TGTGCCAGCAGGATGACAGGGGCGACTAATGAAAAACTGTTTTTT. Translating it yields CASRMTGATNEKLFF.

This clonotype was counted between two and nine times. The chain is built from TRBV29-1 and TRBJ2-1; 7 positions match TRBD2. V was clipped by 4 bases and J by 3 bases; unmatched bases: 6. CDR3 length: 14 amino acids. Germline CDR1 and CDR2: SQVTM and ANQGSEA. The CDR3 bases are TGCAGCGTTGGGTCCCGGACTAGCTACAATGAGCAGTTCTTC. This gives the protein CSVGSRTSYNEQFF.

The chain joins TRBV6-6 to TRBJ1-1, with D unresolved. Germline CDR1 is MNHNY and CDR2 is SVGAGI (reference sequence). V was clipped by 5 bases and J by 4 bases, with 14 bases between them. The CDR3 sequence is 14 residues long. CDR3 residues: CASSLPTLGTEAFF. In DNA form, the CDR3 reads TGTGCCAGCAGTCTGCCTACCTTGGGCACTGAAGCTTTCTTT.

The table lists this clonotype with a few counts. The chain is built from TRBV18 and TRBJ1-5, with D possibly TRBD1 on 5 matching bases. Per the germline V gene, CDR1 is KGHSH and CDR2 is LQKENI. V was shortened by 1 base and J by 4 bases, with 11 bases between the two germline ends. The CDR3 extends over 15 amino acids. The CDR3 nucleotides are TGTGCCAGCTCACCACGGGGGGTCAATAATCAGCCCCAGCATTTT. Translation: CASSPRGVNNQPQHF.